This TCR beta chain is drawn from a study of blood T cells in healthy people across ages. A second PCR of roughly 6 to 12 cycles used a sample-barcoded 5' primer and a J-beta primer mix. TCRdb reprocessed the 5' RACE reads with MiXCR, giving one entry per CDR3 protein. The data show about 970,000 distinct CDR3 sequences, roughly 51% seen once. This sequence originates from a woman aged 55-70 years in good health. The sequenced material came from blood.

The CDR3, as DNA: TGTGCCAGCAGTTTGGGGACAGGTTCCGGCGGGGAGCTGTTTTTT. Translated: CASSLGTGSGGELFF. This chain connects TRBV12-3 or TRBV12-4 to TRBJ2-2; TRBD1 aligns across 8 bases. Trimming took 3 bases from V and 7 from J; bases not matched to a gene: 7. The CDR3 has 15 residues.